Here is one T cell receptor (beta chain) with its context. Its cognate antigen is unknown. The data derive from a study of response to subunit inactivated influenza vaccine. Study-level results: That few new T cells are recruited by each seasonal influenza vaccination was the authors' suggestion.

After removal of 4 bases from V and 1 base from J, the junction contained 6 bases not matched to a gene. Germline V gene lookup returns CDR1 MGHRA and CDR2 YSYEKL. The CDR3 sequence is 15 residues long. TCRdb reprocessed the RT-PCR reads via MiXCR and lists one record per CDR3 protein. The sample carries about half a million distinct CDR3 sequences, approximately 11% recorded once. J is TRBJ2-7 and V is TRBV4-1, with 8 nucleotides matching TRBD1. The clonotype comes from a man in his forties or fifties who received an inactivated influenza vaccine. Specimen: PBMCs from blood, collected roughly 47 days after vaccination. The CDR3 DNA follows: TGCGCCAGCAGCCCGCCGACAGGGGTTTCCTACGAGCAGTACTTC. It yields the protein CASSPPTGVSYEQYF.